The 18 T cell receptor beta chains listed next were all sequenced from one sample in a study of cytomegalovirus exposure and HLA in healthy donors. The PCR made use of 60 Vbeta and 13 Jbeta primers. The data were produced by immunoSEQ multiplex PCR, yet TCRdb's version contains in-frame clones alone and is incomplete. Among fewer than 200,000 clones listed, around 80% were seen once. The sample was PBMCs. These receptors came from a male donor in good health and CMV-seronegative.

Only a few counts were recorded for this clone. V usage is TRBV6-4 and J usage is TRBJ1-1; TRBD1 aligns across 7 bases. V lost 4 bases, J lost 10 bases, and 9 bases stayed unmatched. Germline-derived CDR1 and CDR2 are MRHNA and SNTAGT. This CDR3 region has 13 residues. DNA for the CDR3: TGTGCCAGCAGTGCATTGACAGGGCGGGTAGCTTTCTTT. Its protein is CASSALTGRVAFF.

V and J are TRBV5-1 and TRBJ2-5; weak D call: TRBD1 (5 bases). Germline loops: CDR1 SGHRS, CDR2 YFSETQ. V was pared by 5 bases and J by 1 base, with 9 bases between. CDR3 size: 13 residues. The CDR3 here is CASRVRAQETQYF. The CDR3 DNA follows: TGCGCCAGCAGGGTCAGGGCCCAAGAGACCCAGTACTTC.

This clone was counted a few times. This sequence joins TRBV19 and TRBJ1-3, with D maybe TRBD1 (5 bases). This CDR3 has 14 amino acids. Trimming cost V 3 bases and J 2 bases, with 8 bases left between them. Germline V CDR1 and CDR2: LNHDA, SQIVND (reference sequence). This CDR3 is CASSIGGPGNTIYF. In nucleotides, the CDR3 is TGTGCCAGTAGTATCGGGGGTCCTGGAAACACCATATATTTT.

This chain links TRBV7-3 with TRBJ2-3; 8 bases fit TRBD2. Looked up from germline, CDR1 is SGHTA and CDR2 is FQGTGA. With 6 bases clipped from V and 2 bases from J, the junction kept 7 bases outside the gene matches. The CDR3 runs to 15 residues. The CDR3 sequence is CASRLAGTDTDTQYF. CDR3 in DNA: TGTGCCAGCAGGTTAGCGGGGACCGACACAGATACGCAGTATTTT. Full variable domain (rest looked up from reference TRBV7-3 and TRBJ2-3): GAGVSQTPSNKVTEKGKYVELRCDPISGHTALYWYRQSLGQGPEFLIYFQGTGAADDSGLPNDRFFAVRPEGSVSTLKIQRTERGDSAVYLCASRLAGTDTDTQYFGPGTRLTVL.

V and J are TRBV28 and TRBJ1-2; a possible D gene is TRBD1 (5 bases). Germline V gene lookup returns CDR1 MDHEN and CDR2 SYDVKM. V was trimmed by 3 bases and J by 1 base, leaving 9 bases between them. CDR3 length equals 14 residues. CDR3 region: CASSFFQGNYGYTF. CDR3 nucleotides: TGTGCCAGCAGTTTTTTCCAGGGTAACTATGGCTACACCTTC.

This chain uses TRBV27 with TRBJ2-1, with 10 bases identical to TRBD1. Germline V lookup: CDR1 MNHEY, CDR2 SMNVEV (reference sequence). V gave up 5 bases and J gave up 8 bases; unmatched junction bases: 9. The CDR3 loop spans 15 amino acids. The CDR3 loop is CASSPQTGGAYEQFF. The CDR3 DNA is TGTGCCAGCAGTCCTCAGACAGGGGGCGCCTATGAGCAGTTCTTC.

The chain employs TRBV6-6 and TRBJ1-4; 12 bases are shared with TRBD1. The germline V gene encodes CDR1 MNHNY and CDR2 SVGAGI (reference sequence). CDR3 length: 16 residues. The J segment lost 8 bases and the V segment lost 0 bases, leaving 4 bases of the junction unmatched. The CDR3 sequence is CASSYSTGTGGEKLFF. The CDR3 nucleotides are TGTGCCAGCAGTTACTCTACCGGGACAGGGGGCGAAAAACTGTTTTTT.

The rearrangement joins TRBV28 to TRBJ2-7; the match to TRBD2 covers 12 bases. V trimming: 8 bases; J trimming: 3 bases; junction bases outside the gene matches: 8. There are 15 residues in the CDR3. Germline loops: CDR1 MDHEN, CDR2 SYDVKM. The CDR3 DNA is TGTGCCAGCCTATCTAGCGGGAGGGTATACTACGAGCAGTACTTC. Protein sequence: CASLSSGRVYYEQYF.

The chain has TRBV27 and TRBJ2-4; D might be TRBD2 (6 bases). V lost 5 bases to trimming and J lost 2 bases, with 13 bases between them. The germline CDR1 and CDR2 sequences are MNHEY and SMNVEV (reference sequence). This CDR3 is 15 amino acids long. In DNA form, the CDR3 reads TGTGCCAGCAGTAGGGCGGGAAGTACCAAAAACATTCAGTACTTC. This encodes CASSRAGSTKNIQYF.

The V call is TRBV5-1, the J call TRBJ2-5; tentatively, D is TRBD2 (6 bases). The CDR3 runs to 13 residues. Germline lookup yields CDR1 SGHRS and CDR2 YFSETQ. Trimming left V 0 bases short and J 11 bases short, with 14 bases between. The CDR3 region is CASSLGIGTEQYF. The CDR3 region has the DNA TGCGCCAGCAGCTTGGGGATTGGGACTGAGCAGTACTTC.

To note about this clone: Other DNA sequences in the sample encode the same CDR3. The gene calls are TRBV9 and TRBJ2-1; D is possibly TRBD2 (6 bases). The CDR3 covers 15 residues. Germline CDR1 is SGDLS and CDR2 is YYNGEE. V was trimmed by 0 bases and J by 1 base, leaving 8 bases between them. For the CDR3, the DNA is TGTGCCAGCAGCGTAGGTGGGGGGTCCTACAATGAGCAGTTCTTC. Translated: CASSVGGGSYNEQFF.

This chain connects TRBV27 to TRBJ2-7, with D possibly matching TRBD2 (6 bases). Between the trimmed V and J ends, which lost 5 bases and 6 bases, there was a span of 14 bases. Germline-derived CDR1 and CDR2 are MNHEY and SMNVEV (reference sequence). The CDR3 spans 13 residues. CDR3 loop: CASSPEGLLEQYF. The DNA of the CDR3 is TGTGCCAGCAGTCCAGAGGGACTTCTCGAGCAGTACTTC.

The chain couples TRBV7-9 to TRBJ1-1, with 7 bases fitting TRBD1. This CDR3 is built from 14 residues. V lost 3 bases to trimming and J lost 0 bases; unmatched junction nucleotides: 1. Germline lookup yields CDR1 SEHNR and CDR2 FQNEAQ (reference sequence). The CDR3 DNA reads TGTGCCAGCAGCTTTGGACAGGTGAACACTGAAGCTTTCTTT. It translates to CASSFGQVNTEAFF.

The chain couples TRBV7-8 to TRBJ2-5, with no clear D. The CDR3 contains 14 residues. V was cut by 1 base and J by 2 bases, with 8 bases left in between. Germline CDR1 reads SGHVS; CDR2 reads FQNEAQ. The CDR3 reads CASSLVPQQETQYF. In DNA form, the CDR3 reads TGTGCCAGCAGCTTAGTACCACAGCAAGAGACCCAGTACTTC.

To note about this clone: A junction end diverges from the germline sequence, so it may reflect a read error. The same CDR3 arises from other DNA sequences in this sample as well. The V gene is TRBV9, the J gene TRBJ1-3, with D maybe TRBD1 (6 bases). Germline V gene sequence: CDR1 SGDLS, CDR2 YYNGEE. There are 16 residues in the CDR3. CDR3 DNA: TGTGCCAGCAGCACCGACGGACAGCCCTCTGGAAACACCATATACTTT. This gives the protein CASSTDGQPSGNTIYF.

This chain links TRBV7-9 with TRBJ1-6, with D possibly TRBD1 on 5 matching bases. Germline V gene data show CDR1 as SEHNR and CDR2 as FQNEAQ (reference sequence). CDR3 length: 16 amino acids. Trimming removed 10 bases from V and 1 base from J, with 17 bases in between. CDR3 sequence: CATEGVRGSYNSPLHF. The CDR3 DNA reads TGTGCCACCGAAGGGGTCCGGGGGTCCTATAATTCACCCCTCCACTTT.

This clone was seen a single time. The chain has TRBV2 and TRBJ2-1; TRBD2 is a possible D gene (6 bases). This CDR3 spans 10 amino acids. Germline CDR1 is SNHLY and CDR2 is FYNNEI. The V gene lost 7 bases and the J gene lost 9 bases, with 7 bases spanning the gap. CDR3 DNA: TGTGCCAGCATGGGGGGTGAGCAGTTCTTC. Amino acids: CASMGGEQFF. Together with reference TRBV2 and TRBJ2-1, the CDR3 gives the full variable domain: EPEVTQTPSHQVTQMGQEVILRCVPISNHLYFYWYRQILGQKVEFLVSFYNNEISEKSEIFDDQFSVERPDGSNFTLKIRSTKLEDSAMYFCASMGGEQFFGPGTRLTVL.

This clone appeared once. The rearrangement links TRBV9 to TRBJ2-7, with 12 bases fitting TRBD1. The CDR3 has 16 amino acids. The germline V gene has CDR1 SGDLS and CDR2 YYNGEE. With V trimmed by 3 bases and J by 5 bases, 9 bases remained unmatched. The CDR3 nucleotides are TGTGCCAGCAGCGCGGGACAGGGGGCTATGAAGAACGAGCAGTACTTC. This sequence encodes CASSAGQGAMKNEQYF.